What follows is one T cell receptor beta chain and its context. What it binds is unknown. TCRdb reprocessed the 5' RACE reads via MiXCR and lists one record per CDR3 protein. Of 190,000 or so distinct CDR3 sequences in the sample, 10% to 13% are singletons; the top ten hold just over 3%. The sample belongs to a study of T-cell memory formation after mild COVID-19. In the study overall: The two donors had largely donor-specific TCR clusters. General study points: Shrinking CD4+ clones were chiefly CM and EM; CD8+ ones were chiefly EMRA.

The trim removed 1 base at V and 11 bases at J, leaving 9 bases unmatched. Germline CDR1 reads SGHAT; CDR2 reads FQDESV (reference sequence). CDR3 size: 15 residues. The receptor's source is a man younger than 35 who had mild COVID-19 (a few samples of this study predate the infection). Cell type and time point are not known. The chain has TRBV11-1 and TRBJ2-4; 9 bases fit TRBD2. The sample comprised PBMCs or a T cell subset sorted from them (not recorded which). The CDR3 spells CASSLGGLASRVQYF. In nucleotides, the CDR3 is TGTGCCAGCAGCTTAGGAGGACTAGCGAGTCGGGTTCAGTACTTC.